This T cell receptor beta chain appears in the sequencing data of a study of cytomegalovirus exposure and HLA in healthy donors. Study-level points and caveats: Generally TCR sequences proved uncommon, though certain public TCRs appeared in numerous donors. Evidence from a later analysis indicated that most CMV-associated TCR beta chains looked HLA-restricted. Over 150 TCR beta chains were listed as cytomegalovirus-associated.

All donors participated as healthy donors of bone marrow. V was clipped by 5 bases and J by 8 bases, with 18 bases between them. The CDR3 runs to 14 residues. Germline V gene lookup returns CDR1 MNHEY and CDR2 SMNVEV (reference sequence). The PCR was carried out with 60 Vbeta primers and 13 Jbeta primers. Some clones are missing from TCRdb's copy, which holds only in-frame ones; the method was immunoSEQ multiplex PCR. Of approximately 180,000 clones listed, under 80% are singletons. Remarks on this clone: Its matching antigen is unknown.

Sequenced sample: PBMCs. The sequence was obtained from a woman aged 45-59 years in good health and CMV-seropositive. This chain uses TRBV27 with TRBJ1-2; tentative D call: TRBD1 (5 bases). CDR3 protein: CASSHRRYSEGYTF. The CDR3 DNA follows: TGTGCCAGCAGTCACAGGCGTTATTCGGAGGGCTACACCTTC.